The rows below give T cell receptor beta chains drawn from one sample of a study of cytomegalovirus exposure and HLA in healthy donors. Some clones are missing from TCRdb's copy, which holds only in-frame ones; the method was immunoSEQ multiplex PCR. The sample holds roughly 90,000 clones; about 85% are singletons and the top ten take approximately 22%. The sequenced material came from PBMCs. The receptors here all came from a man in his late teens or twenties in good health and CMV-seropositive. Both conserved end residues are part of each CDR3. The D gene is left open where the match is weak.

CASSLGRGDGYTF,TRBV5-1,.
CASSYLQGERGYTF,TRBV7-9,.
CASSSRGKAPYEQYF,TRBV13,.
CASTPPRAWGAFF,TRBV7-9,.
CASSSMEGLNYGYTF,TRBV28,.
CATSRDPGATNEKLFF,TRBV15,.
CASSLVGTSGSVEQFF,TRBV5-8,TRBD2
CASSLSQGLYGYTF,TRBV28,.
CATSRVGGAYEQYF,TRBV15,.
CASTPGFGAGELFF,TRBV5-6,.
CASSPGVSGNTIYF,TRBV6-5,.
CASSLQGVEAFF,TRBV11-2,TRBD1
CASSLVRESQYF,TRBV7-2,TRBD2
CSAQGAGELFF,TRBV29-1,TRBD1
CASSPLTQETQYF,TRBV18,.
CATSEGWTAGNTIYF,TRBV15,.
CASSQGDSTDTQYF,TRBV7-9,.
CSVDQRGTEAFF,TRBV29-1,.
CASSPIGQGPLSHEQFF,TRBV14,TRBD1
CASSNEALADTGELFF,TRBV11-2,TRBD2
CASSLSPGTFTGYTF,TRBV7-3,.
CASSEALAGGTDTQYF,TRBV10-3,TRBD2
CASSPTTPEDGELFF,TRBV5-1,.
CSVEGTGSGGYTF,TRBV29-1,TRBD1
CASSWGDTDTQYF,TRBV7-6,.
CASSLTGPDTEAFF,TRBV7-9,TRBD1
CASSESPGFDEQFF,TRBV25-1,.
CASTGTGGVLNTEAFF,TRBV27,TRBD1
CASTKGPGLVINEQFF,TRBV28,TRBD2